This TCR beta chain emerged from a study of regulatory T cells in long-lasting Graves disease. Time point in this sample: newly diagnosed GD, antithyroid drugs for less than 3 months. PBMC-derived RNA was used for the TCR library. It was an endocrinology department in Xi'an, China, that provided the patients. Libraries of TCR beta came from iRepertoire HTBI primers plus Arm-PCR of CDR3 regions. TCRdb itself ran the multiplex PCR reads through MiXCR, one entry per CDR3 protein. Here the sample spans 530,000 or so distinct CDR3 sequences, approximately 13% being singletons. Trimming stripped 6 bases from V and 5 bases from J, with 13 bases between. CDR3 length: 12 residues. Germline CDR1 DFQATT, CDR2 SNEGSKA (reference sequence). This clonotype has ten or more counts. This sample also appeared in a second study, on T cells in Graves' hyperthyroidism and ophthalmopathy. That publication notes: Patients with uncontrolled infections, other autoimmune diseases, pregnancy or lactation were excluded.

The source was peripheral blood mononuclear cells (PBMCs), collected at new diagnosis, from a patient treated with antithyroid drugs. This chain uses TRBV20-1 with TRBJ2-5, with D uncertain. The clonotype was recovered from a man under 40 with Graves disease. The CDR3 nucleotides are TGCAGTGCGAAAGTCTTCGAGGAGACCCAGTACTTC. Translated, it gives CSAKVFEETQYF.